This is a list of T cell receptor beta chains from one sample in a study of cytomegalovirus exposure and HLA in healthy donors. The assay was immunoSEQ multiplex PCR, and TCRdb's table has in-frame clones only and misses some. This sample's table has over 40,000 clones. The sample was PBMCs. The receptor set was obtained from a young man in good health and CMV-seronegative. Both conserved end residues are trimmed from each CDR3. Fields, in order: V gene, J gene, CDR3 protein.

v_call: TRBV27; j_call: TRBJ2-7; cdr3_aa: ASSSGLAGERNYGRGEQY
v_call: TRBV5-1; j_call: TRBJ1-2; cdr3_aa: ASSLSGINYGYT
v_call: TRBV6-6; j_call: TRBJ2-5; cdr3_aa: AGRDRAQETQY
v_call: TRBV7-8; j_call: TRBJ1-2; cdr3_aa: ASSLEPGQSYGYT
v_call: TRBV6-1; j_call: TRBJ2-7; cdr3_aa: ASSEYSRPEQY
v_call: TRBV29-1; j_call: TRBJ2-7; cdr3_aa: SVWTGGTYEQY
v_call: TRBV2; j_call: TRBJ1-5; cdr3_aa: ASSDPTRAGQPQH
v_call: TRBV9; j_call: TRBJ2-1; cdr3_aa: ASSVAGWSSGGDQF
v_call: TRBV6-4; j_call: TRBJ2-3; cdr3_aa: ASSDVGSTDTQY
v_call: TRBV6-1; j_call: TRBJ1-2; cdr3_aa: ASKESGALGYT
v_call: TRBV29-1; j_call: TRBJ2-3; cdr3_aa: SALLAGYTDTQY
v_call: TRBV28; j_call: TRBJ1-5; cdr3_aa: ASSAPGGSLNQPQH
v_call: TRBV14; j_call: TRBJ1-2; cdr3_aa: ASSQAGFGYT
v_call: TRBV7-9; j_call: TRBJ1-2; cdr3_aa: ASSLAVGTPGGYT
v_call: TRBV6-1; j_call: TRBJ1-4; cdr3_aa: ASTLGGSVNEKLF
v_call: TRBV5-1; j_call: TRBJ2-7; cdr3_aa: ASNDRGGTYEQY
v_call: TRBV27; j_call: TRBJ1-2; cdr3_aa: ASSLGQRPIYGYT
v_call: TRBV27; j_call: TRBJ2-2; cdr3_aa: ASSDRDRDTGELF
v_call: TRBV19; j_call: TRBJ1-1; cdr3_aa: ASSSRAALNTEAF
v_call: TRBV15; j_call: TRBJ1-1; cdr3_aa: ATSGLLTGWTEAF
v_call: TRBV2; j_call: TRBJ2-3; cdr3_aa: ASSGQITDTQY
v_call: TRBV27; j_call: TRBJ1-5; cdr3_aa: ASSLSGVNQPQH
v_call: TRBV4-1; j_call: TRBJ1-1; cdr3_aa: ASSQYSRGANTEAF
v_call: TRBV7-8; j_call: TRBJ2-1; cdr3_aa: ASSPPASGSQF
v_call: TRBV6-1; j_call: TRBJ1-3; cdr3_aa: ASSVRQRGLWGNTIY
v_call: TRBV19; j_call: TRBJ1-2; cdr3_aa: ASSIDPTGDSGYT
v_call: TRBV15; j_call: TRBJ1-5; cdr3_aa: ATSRPGEQPQH
v_call: TRBV19; j_call: TRBJ2-7; cdr3_aa: ASRKGLAESYEQY
v_call: TRBV5-1; j_call: TRBJ2-1; cdr3_aa: ASSLGGSKNSDNEQF
v_call: TRBV5-6; j_call: TRBJ2-5; cdr3_aa: ARSFRETQY
v_call: TRBV7-9; j_call: TRBJ2-7; cdr3_aa: ASSSGTGIYEQY
v_call: TRBV9; j_call: TRBJ2-3; cdr3_aa: ASSRRGSGGTDTQY
v_call: TRBV7-3; j_call: TRBJ1-1; cdr3_aa: ASSPSGSLLGNTEAF
v_call: TRBV15; j_call: TRBJ2-1; cdr3_aa: ATSRDPAGGNEQF
v_call: TRBV30; j_call: TRBJ1-3; cdr3_aa: AWSVVNTGAPGNTIY
v_call: TRBV19; j_call: TRBJ2-5; cdr3_aa: ASSGTGNSGTQY
v_call: TRBV2; j_call: TRBJ2-7; cdr3_aa: ASRGQAYEQY
v_call: TRBV19; j_call: TRBJ1-2; cdr3_aa: ASRWDSYGYT
v_call: TRBV5-1; j_call: TRBJ2-7; cdr3_aa: ASSDSTSYEQY
v_call: TRBV19; j_call: TRBJ2-1; cdr3_aa: ASSIGEIYNEQF
v_call: TRBV9; j_call: TRBJ2-7; cdr3_aa: ASSVASAGEPYEQY
v_call: TRBV19; j_call: TRBJ1-2; cdr3_aa: ASSISVWDRGSNGYT
v_call: TRBV7-3; j_call: TRBJ2-1; cdr3_aa: ASSLAGGPNEQF
v_call: TRBV6-6; j_call: TRBJ2-7; cdr3_aa: ASRGGTSPREQY
v_call: TRBV29-1; j_call: TRBJ2-2; cdr3_aa: SVDTGSTGELF
v_call: TRBV11-2; j_call: TRBJ2-2; cdr3_aa: ASSLAGGSTGELF
v_call: TRBV28; j_call: TRBJ2-5; cdr3_aa: ASSFTGGRETQY
v_call: TRBV10-3; j_call: TRBJ2-3; cdr3_aa: AIRGATDTQY